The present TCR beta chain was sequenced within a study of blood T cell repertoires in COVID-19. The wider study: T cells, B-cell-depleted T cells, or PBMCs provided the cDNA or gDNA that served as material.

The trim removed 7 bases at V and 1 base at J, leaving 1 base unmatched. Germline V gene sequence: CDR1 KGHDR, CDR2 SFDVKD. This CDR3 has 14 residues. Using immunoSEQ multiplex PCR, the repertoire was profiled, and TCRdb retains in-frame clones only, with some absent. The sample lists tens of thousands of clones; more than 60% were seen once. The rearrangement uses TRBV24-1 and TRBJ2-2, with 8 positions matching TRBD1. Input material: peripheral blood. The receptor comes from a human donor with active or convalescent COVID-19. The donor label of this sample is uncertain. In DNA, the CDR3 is TGTGCCACCAGACAGGGGGAGAACACCGGGGAGCTGTTTTTT. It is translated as CATRQGENTGELFF.